The next 22 T cell receptor beta chains were all read from a single sample in a study of cytotoxic CD8 clonotypes in ibrutinib-treated CLL. Sequencing used immunoSEQ multiplex PCR; TCRdb keeps in-frame clones, though not all of them. There are approximately 70,000 clones in the sample; around nine tenths occur only once, and just over 3% lies in the top ten. Material: PBMCs, obtained after 12 months of ibrutinib treatment. The receptors were sampled from a human donor with chronic lymphocytic leukemia.

The CDR3 sequence is CASSGQGANEKLFF. The CDR3 nucleotides are TGTGCCAGCAGCGGACAGGGGGCGAATGAAAAACTGTTTTTT. The chain couples TRBV7-9 to TRBJ1-4, with TRBD1 identical over 11 bases. The CDR3 spans 14 residues. Germline V gene data show CDR1 as SEHNR and CDR2 as FQNEAQ (reference sequence). V was clipped by 5 bases and J by 5 bases; unmatched bases: 1. The full variable domain, its missing parts supplied by reference TRBV7-9 and TRBJ1-4, is DTGVSQNPRHKITKRGQNVTFRCDPISEHNRLYWYRQTLGQGPEFLTYFQNEAQLEKSRLLSDRFSAERPKGSFSTLEIQRTEQGDSAMYLCASSGQGANEKLFFGSGTQLSVL.

The chain uses TRBV10-1 and TRBJ2-7, with 7 nucleotides matching TRBD2. Germline V gives CDR1 WNHNN, CDR2 SYGVQD (reference sequence). The CDR3 covers 17 residues. Trimming at V came to 3 bases and at J to 4 bases, leaving 15 bases not matched to a gene. CDR3 amino acids: CASSDSAGKFRWYEQYF. The CDR3 nucleotides read TGCGCCAGCAGTGATTCAGCGGGAAAGTTCAGGTGGTACGAGCAGTACTTC.

V is TRBV4-1 and J is TRBJ2-3; 8 nucleotides line up with TRBD2. Germline V gene sequence: CDR1 MGHRA, CDR2 YSYEKL. This CDR3 spans 16 amino acids. After removal of 4 bases from V and 2 bases from J, the junction contained 8 bases not matched to a gene. The CDR3 loop reads CASSPGLAAATDTQYF. Written as DNA, the CDR3 is TGCGCCAGCAGCCCCGGACTAGCAGCCGCCACAGATACGCAGTATTTT.

CDR3 DNA: TGTGCCAGCAACTCTCGGAGCGGGAGTGAAAATGAGCAGTTCTTC. This sequence encodes CASNSRSGSENEQFF. The J gene is TRBJ2-1, the V gene TRBV7-3, with TRBD2 matching over 8 bases. Germline V gene data show CDR1 as SGHTA and CDR2 as FQGTGA. V dropped 7 bases and J dropped 7; count of bases not matched to a gene: 12. This CDR3 region has 15 residues.

The genes are TRBV2 and TRBJ2-1, with 9 bases lining up with TRBD1. The CDR3 is 15 amino acids. V dropped 3 bases and J dropped 3; count of bases not matched to a gene: 3. Germline V lookup: CDR1 SNHLY, CDR2 FYNNEI. This chain's CDR3 is CASSEDRGDYNEQFF. The CDR3 DNA reads as TGTGCCAGCAGTGAGGACAGGGGCGACTACAATGAGCAGTTCTTC. The full variable domain, in which reference TRBV2 and TRBJ2-1 provide the parts outside the CDR3, is EPEVTQTPSHQVTQMGQEVILRCVPISNHLYFYWYRQILGQKVEFLVSFYNNEISEKSEIFDDQFSVERPDGSNFTLKIRSTKLEDSAMYFCASSEDRGDYNEQFFGPGTRLTVL.

V is TRBV9 and J is TRBJ2-5; D is unclear. Trimming took 3 bases from V and 4 from J, leaving 10 bases between them. The germline CDR1 and CDR2 sequences are SGDLS and YYNGEE. The CDR3 loop spans 13 amino acids. The CDR3 DNA sequence: TGTGCCAGCAGCGCCTGGGTACCAGAGACCCAGTACTTC. Translated, it gives CASSAWVPETQYF.

This clone was detected once. The CDR3 protein is CASSDGGGRGRKNIQYF. The CDR3 DNA reads as TGTGCCAGTAGCGACGGTGGGGGTCGAGGCAGAAAAAACATTCAGTACTTC. This sequence joins TRBV19 and TRBJ2-4, with D perhaps matching TRBD1 or TRBD2 (5 bases each). The CDR3 has 17 amino acids. V lost 6 bases, J lost 4 bases, and 22 bases lay in between. Germline lookup yields CDR1 LNHDA and CDR2 SQIVND (reference sequence).

This CDR3 is CASSMGQGYQFGTEAFF. The CDR3 coding sequence is TGTGCCAGTAGTATGGGACAGGGATATCAATTTGGCACTGAAGCTTTCTTT. This sequence joins TRBV19 and TRBJ1-1; 9 bases line up with TRBD1. CDR1 is LNHDA, CDR2 SQIVND, per germline (reference sequence). The J segment lost 4 bases and the V segment lost 3 bases, leaving 12 bases of the junction unmatched. The CDR3 consists of 17 residues.

The CDR3 loop is CAISQKGTSGLFEQYF. The CDR3 coding sequence is TGTGCCATCAGTCAAAAAGGGACTAGCGGTTTGTTCGAGCAGTACTTC. The chain employs TRBV10-3 and TRBJ2-7, with 11 bases aligning to TRBD2. The CDR3 is made up of 16 amino acids. The V gene's germline CDR1 is ENHRY and CDR2 SYGVKD. V gave up 5 bases and J gave up 6 bases; unmatched junction bases: 12.

This clone has only a few counts. The V and J genes are TRBV19 and TRBJ1-2, with 7 bases fitting TRBD1. The CDR3 sequence is 15 residues long. The germline CDR1 and CDR2 sequences are LNHDA and SQIVND (reference sequence). V was pared by 5 bases and J by 0 bases, with 6 bases of the junction left unmatched. The CDR3 loop reads CASSYPGTANYGYTF. The CDR3 DNA sequence: TGTGCCAGTAGTTACCCCGGGACAGCTAACTATGGCTACACCTTC.

The V call is TRBV21-1, the J call TRBJ1-1; the D call TRBD1 from the table was never checked on the DNA. TRBV21-1 is listed as a pseudogene. The length of the CDR3 is 15 residues. In DNA, the CDR3 is TGTGCCAGCAGCAAAGTATCACAATTTAACACTGAAGCTTTCTTT. It codes for CASSKVSQFNTEAFF.

In this sample, this clone turned up once. V is TRBV9 and J is TRBJ2-7; weak D call: TRBD2 (6 bases). This CDR3 has 14 residues. Trimming removed 7 bases at V and 0 bases at J, with 14 bases between. The V gene's germline CDR1 is SGDLS and CDR2 YYNGEE. CDR3 sequence reads: CASGTSLSSYEQYF. CDR3 DNA: TGTGCCAGCGGTACTAGCCTTAGCTCCTACGAGCAGTACTTC.

The chain joins TRBV6-5 to TRBJ2-1; 8 bases are shared with TRBD2. Germline trimming cut 2 bases from V and 15 bases from J; bases unmatched to any gene: 12. Germline CDR1 is MNHEY and CDR2 is SVGAGI. The CDR3 is 14 residues long. The CDR3 loop reads CASSYDRLARHLFF. The CDR3 nucleotides read TGTGCCAGCAGTTACGACAGACTAGCGCGCCACTTGTTCTTC.

This chain uses TRBV21-1 with TRBJ2-5; TRBD1 reflects the table's D call only, with no check against the DNA. TRBV21-1 is deemed a pseudogene. The CDR3 sequence is 19 residues long. The CDR3 bases are TGTGCCAGCAGCCCCCACGGACGCGGCGGACAGGGAGACAGAGAGACCCAGTACTTC. Amino acids: CASSPHGRGGQGDRETQYF.

This clone was found a few times. The gene calls are TRBV4-1 and TRBJ2-1, with 7 bases matching TRBD2. The CDR3 sequence is 17 residues long. The V and J ends lost 4 bases and 8 bases, in that order; junction bases with no gene match: 17. Germline CDR1 is MGHRA and CDR2 is YSYEKL. DNA of the CDR3: TGCGCCAGCAGCCTCCCCCGCGAGGCGGGAGAGTCCTATGAGCAGTTCTTC. Its translation is CASSLPREAGESYEQFF.

V usage is TRBV27 and J usage is TRBJ2-1; TRBD2 matches at 10 bases. The CDR3 contains 16 residues. J was trimmed by 1 base and V by 5 bases; bases with no gene match: 5. Germline CDR1 is MNHEY and CDR2 is SMNVEV (reference sequence). The CDR3 loop is CASSTGLAASYNEQFF. In DNA, the CDR3 is TGTGCCAGCAGTACCGGACTAGCGGCTTCCTACAATGAGCAGTTCTTC.

The rearrangement uses TRBV30 and TRBJ2-2; weak D call: TRBD2 (6 bases). Germline CDR1 and CDR2: GTSNPN and SVGIG (reference sequence). This CDR3 is 16 amino acids long. Deletions cut 2 bases from V and 6 bases from J, with 19 bases between. The chain's CDR3 is CAWSSRGTLVPGELFF. The CDR3 DNA reads as TGTGCCTGGAGTTCACGCGGGACGCTTGTTCCCGGGGAGCTGTTTTTT.

The J gene is TRBJ1-1, the V gene TRBV13; D perhaps matches TRBD1 (6 bases). The ends were cut back, 1 base at V and 8 bases at J, with 14 bases in the middle. The CDR3 length is 14 residues. Per the germline V gene, CDR1 is PRHDT and CDR2 is FYEKMQ (reference sequence). The CDR3 loop is CASSLDRSGVEAFF. The CDR3 DNA is TGTGCCAGCAGCTTAGACAGGTCAGGGGTGGAAGCTTTCTTT.

V gene TRBV5-1 combines with J gene TRBJ1-1; D is perhaps TRBD1 (6 bases). The CDR3 totals 17 residues. V lost 4 bases and J 0 bases, leaving 19 bases between the germline ends. Looked up from germline, CDR1 is SGHRS and CDR2 is YFSETQ. The CDR3 here is CASSLRTEARMNTEAFF. The CDR3 DNA sequence: TGCGCCAGCAGCCTAAGGACAGAGGCCCGAATGAACACTGAAGCTTTCTTT.

The CDR3 bases are TGTGCCAGTAGTATATACGGCGGGAGTAACACCGGGGAGCTGTTTTTT. Amino acids: CASSIYGGSNTGELFF. The chain couples TRBV19 to TRBJ2-2, with 7 positions matching TRBD2. This CDR3 region has 16 residues. After removal of 2 bases from V and 2 bases from J, the junction contained 5 bases not matched to a gene. CDR1 and CDR2 from the germline V gene are LNHDA and SQIVND (reference sequence).

V gene TRBV11-2 combines with J gene TRBJ2-2; D is perhaps TRBD1 or TRBD2 (5 bases each). The CDR3 spans 15 residues. Deletions cut 0 bases from V and 8 bases from J, with 13 bases between. Looked up from germline, CDR1 is SGHAT and CDR2 is FQNNGV. The CDR3 DNA follows: TGTGCCAGCAGCTTAGATACGGGGCCCGGGGGGGAGCTGTTTTTT. Amino acid sequence: CASSLDTGPGGELFF.

This clone has just one count. This chain joins TRBV5-1 and TRBJ1-4; unclear D gene. Trimming pared 3 bases from V and 6 bases from J, leaving 12 bases between. Germline-derived CDR1 and CDR2 are SGHRS and YFSETQ. The CDR3 sequence is 14 residues long. CDR3 in amino acids: CASSSGVSDEKLFF. The CDR3 DNA sequence: TGCGCCAGCAGCTCTGGGGTTTCAGATGAAAAACTGTTTTTT.